The 32 T cell receptor beta chains below all came from one sample that was sequenced in a study of shared clonotypes between healthy human individuals (TCRdb year 2020). Library construction relied on the immunoSEQ multiplex PCR assay. Here the immuneACCESS table is served through TCRdb, limited to in-frame sequences with V and J called. Missing clones are a known gap in these copies; in checked studies unresolved V genes cover under half, and the rest lacks a known reason. The sample table records around 1 million clones; over 60% of these occur just once. Roughly 1.5% of the sample lies in the top ten. Sequencing was done on a sample of memory CD4+ T cells sorted from blood. The cell subset or site label of this sample denotes: CD45RA-negative fraction. These receptors all come from a man aged 18 to 35 in good health.

The genes are TRBV7-2 and TRBJ1-6; D is uncertain. V lost 3 bases, J lost 2 bases, and 14 bases lay in between. Germline values: CDR1 SGHTA, CDR2 FQGNSA. The CDR3 contains 17 residues. CDR3 residues: CASSFLSPPAYNSPLHF. The CDR3, as DNA: TGTGCCAGCAGCTTCCTGTCTCCCCCGGCCTATAATTCACCCCTCCACTTT. Drawing the rest from reference TRBV7-2 and TRBJ1-6, the complete variable domain is GAGVSQSPSNKVTEKGKDVELRCDPISGHTALYWYRQSLGQGLEFLIYFQGNSAPDKSGLPSDRFSAERTGGSVSTLTIQRTQQEDSAVYLCASSFLSPPAYNSPLHFGNGTRLTVT.

The chain is built from TRBV6-6 and TRBJ2-7, with 7 bases that match TRBD2. Germline V gives CDR1 MNHNY, CDR2 SVGAGI (reference sequence). Trimming removed 5 bases from V and 4 bases from J; junction bases left unmatched: 11. CDR3 length: 15 amino acids. In DNA, the CDR3 is TGTGCCAGCAGTGATCCCCCCCTAGCGGTTTACGAGCAGTACTTC. This sequence encodes CASSDPPLAVYEQYF.

The chain joins TRBV2 to TRBJ2-5; D not certain. V was trimmed by 0 bases and J by 7 bases, leaving 0 bases between them. CDR1 and CDR2 (germline): SNHLY, FYNNEI. The CDR3 loop spans 10 amino acids. This CDR3 reads CASSEATQYF. The CDR3 region has the DNA TGTGCCAGCAGTGAAGCGACCCAGTACTTC.

This clone showed up just once. This chain uses TRBV7-2 with TRBJ1-5; 7 bases are shared with TRBD1. CDR1 SGHTA and CDR2 FQGNSA come from the germline V gene. This CDR3 spans 14 amino acids. J lost 5 bases, V lost 1 base, and 2 bases had no gene match. As DNA, the CDR3 is TGTGCCAGCAGCTTAGGAGGGGGCCATCAGCCCCAGCATTTT. Residues: CASSLGGGHQPQHF.

The rearrangement uses TRBV10-3 and TRBJ2-3; 13 positions agree with TRBD2. The V gene's germline CDR1 is ENHRY and CDR2 SYGVKD. J lost 5 bases, V lost 0 bases, and 2 bases had no gene match. CDR3 length equals 16 residues. The CDR3 DNA reads TGTGCCATCAGTGAGTCGGGACTAGCGGGGAAAGATACGCAGTATTTT. This codes for CAISESGLAGKDTQYF.

The V and J genes are TRBV5-6 and TRBJ1-6, with 9 bases lining up with TRBD1. This CDR3 is built from 16 residues. Germline-derived CDR1 and CDR2 are SGHDT and YYEEEE. J lost 4 bases, V lost 5 bases, and 7 bases had no gene match. This CDR3 is CASSYGQGSYNSPLHF. Written as DNA, the CDR3 is TGTGCCAGCAGTTACGGACAGGGGAGTTATAATTCACCCCTCCACTTT.

This clone has only a few counts. V and J are TRBV4-2 and TRBJ2-7; D uncertain. There are 10 residues in the CDR3. V lost 8 bases and J 7 bases, leaving 9 bases between the germline ends. From germline, CDR1 is LGHNA and CDR2 YNFKEQ. The CDR3: CASRLWEQYF. CDR3 in DNA: TGTGCCAGCCGCCTTTGGGAGCAGTACTTC.

This chain links TRBV6-1 with TRBJ2-7; a weak D match, TRBD2 (5 bases). V was clipped by 4 bases and J by 7 bases, with 11 bases between them. In germline, CDR1 is MNHNS, CDR2 SASEGT. The CDR3 loop spans 12 amino acids. This CDR3 is CASSVERVEQYF. As DNA, the CDR3 is TGTGCCAGCAGTGTAGAGAGGGTTGAGCAGTACTTC.

This clone has just a few counts. With a much larger clone just one base away, this may be a read error. The same CDR3 can be traced to other DNA sequences in this sample. V is TRBV7-9 and J is TRBJ1-1; D remains ambiguous. Trimming left V 1 base short and J 1 base short, with 4 bases between. The CDR3 is 13 residues long. Germline V CDR1 and CDR2: SEHNR, FQNEAQ (reference sequence). CDR3 nucleotide sequence: TGTGCCAGCAGCTTAGAGGGGAACACTGAAGCTTTCTTT. Translated: CASSLEGNTEAFF.

This CDR3 reads CASSPDGGNQPQHF. DNA of the CDR3: TGTGCCAGCAGCCCAGACGGGGGCAATCAGCCCCAGCATTTT. The chain couples TRBV7-2 to TRBJ1-5; D gene uncertain. Germline loops: CDR1 SGHTA, CDR2 FQGNSA. Trimming removed 5 bases at V and 2 bases at J, with 10 bases between. The CDR3 is made up of 14 amino acids.

This clone was seen more than once but under ten times. The chain employs TRBV30 and TRBJ1-4; TRBD1 agrees at 7 bases. The CDR3 is made up of 14 amino acids. After removal of 0 bases from V and 4 bases from J, the junction contained 2 bases not matched to a gene. The germline CDR1 and CDR2 sequences are GTSNPN and SVGIG (reference sequence). DNA of the CDR3: TGTGCCTGGAGTGTGGGACAGAGTAATGAAAAACTGTTTTTT. Protein: CAWSVGQSNEKLFF.

This sequence joins TRBV30 and TRBJ1-3; no reliable D call. The germline V gene has CDR1 GTSNPN and CDR2 SVGIG (reference sequence). V was trimmed by 5 bases and J by 0 bases, leaving 17 bases between them. CDR3 length: 16 residues. The CDR3 nucleotides read TGTGCCTGGGACCCTCGAGGAGGAAGCTCTGGAAACACCATATATTTT. Translated: CAWDPRGGSSGNTIYF.

The genes are TRBV2 and TRBJ2-6; 10 bases agree with TRBD1. Germline V gene lookup returns CDR1 SNHLY and CDR2 FYNNEI. J was trimmed by 3 bases and V by 7 bases; bases with no gene match: 9. The length of the CDR3 is 17 residues. Written as DNA, the CDR3 is TGTGCCAGCATGAAGGGACAGGGGTTAGGTGGGGCCAACGTCCTGACTTTC. Translating gives CASMKGQGLGGANVLTF.

The chain employs TRBV18 and TRBJ2-2, with D hard to call. The CDR3 runs 16 residues. V was clipped by 1 base and J by 6 bases, with 15 bases between them. Germline CDR1 and CDR2: KGHSH and LQKENI. DNA of the CDR3: TGTGCCAGCTCACCACAAAGCGCAACCAACCCCGGGGAGCTGTTTTTT. Its translation is CASSPQSATNPGELFF.

As to this clone: The sample holds other DNA sequences that translate to the same CDR3. The chain couples TRBV5-4 to TRBJ1-5; no clear D gene. The CDR3 has 13 amino acids. CDR1 and CDR2 (germline): SGHNT, YYREEE (reference sequence). Trimming cost V 0 bases and J 6 bases, with 7 bases left between them. The CDR3 bases are TGTGCCAGCAGCTTGGACCGGGGTCAGCCCCAGCATTTT. Translated: CASSLDRGQPQHF.

The rearrangement links TRBV4-3 to TRBJ2-5; D perhaps matches TRBD2 (6 bases). CDR3 length equals 15 residues. CDR1 is LGHNA and CDR2 is YSLEER in the germline V gene. V dropped 4 bases and J dropped 5 bases, with 17 bases sitting between them. CDR3 nucleotides: TGCGCCAGCAGCCGAGCCACTGGGGGGTTGGAGACCCAGTACTTC. Residues: CASSRATGGLETQYF.

The chain uses TRBV6-1 and TRBJ1-2; TRBD1 might be the D (6 bases). This CDR3 is built from 12 residues. V was trimmed by 8 bases and J by 8 bases, leaving 15 bases between them. Per the germline V gene, CDR1 is MNHNS and CDR2 is SASEGT. The CDR3 DNA reads as TGTGCCAGCCACGGACAGCAACGGGGCTACACCTTC. Its translation: CASHGQQRGYTF.

The V gene is TRBV4-1, the J gene TRBJ2-5; D perhaps matches TRBD2 (6 bases). The DNA end is more similar to TRBJ2-7, so the J call may be wrong. Germline V gene lookup returns CDR1 MGHRA and CDR2 YSYEKL. The CDR3 contains 15 residues. The CDR3 bases are TGCGCCAGCAGCCTGGCGGGGCGAAGTAACTACGAGCAGTACTTC. Protein sequence: CASSLAGRSNYEQYF.

V gene TRBV4-1 combines with J gene TRBJ2-7; maybe TRBD2 (6 bases). V lost 4 bases and J lost 3, with 19 bases in between. CDR3 size: 16 residues. Germline CDR1 reads MGHRA; CDR2 reads YSYEKL. CDR3 in amino acids: CASSRAPASAIYEQYF. The CDR3 DNA follows: TGCGCCAGCAGCCGAGCGCCGGCTAGCGCGATCTACGAGCAGTACTTC.

This clone was recorded at least ten times. The chain couples TRBV7-2 to TRBJ2-7; perhaps TRBD2 as D (6 bases). The ends were cut back, 5 bases at V and 4 bases at J, with 15 bases in the middle. Germline CDR1 reads SGHTA; CDR2 reads FQGNSA. CDR3 length equals 14 residues. CDR3 sequence reads: CASSPGGMVYEQYF. Written as DNA, the CDR3 is TGTGCCAGCAGCCCTGGGGGGATGGTGTACGAGCAGTACTTC.

With regard to this clone: Other DNA sequences of this sample code for an identical CDR3. The gene calls are TRBV28 and TRBJ2-7; D perhaps matches TRBD2 (5 bases). Germline CDR1 reads MDHEN; CDR2 reads SYDVKM. V lost 3 bases and J 6 bases, leaving 6 bases between the germline ends. This CDR3 is built from 11 residues. As DNA, the CDR3 is TGTGCCAGCAGTTTCCGGGGCGAGCAGTACTTC. The encoded protein is CASSFRGEQYF.

The V call is TRBV6-1, the J call TRBJ2-1, with 7 nucleotides matching TRBD1. The CDR3 loop spans 14 amino acids. The ends lost 5 bases at V and 4 bases at J; junction bases unmatched: 5. CDR1 and CDR2 from the germline V gene are MNHNS and SASEGT. The CDR3 loop reads CASSQTGTYNEQFF. CDR3 nucleotides: TGTGCCAGCAGTCAGACAGGGACGTACAATGAGCAGTTCTTC.

This clone was seen more than once but under ten times. The rearrangement links TRBV7-2 to TRBJ1-1; D gene unclear. Trimming cost V 5 bases and J 4 bases, with 11 bases left between them. The CDR3 totals 13 residues. Germline V gene sequence: CDR1 SGHTA, CDR2 FQGNSA. In DNA, the CDR3 is TGTGCCAGCAGCCAAAGTCTGGGCACTGAAGCTTTCTTT. Translating it yields CASSQSLGTEAFF.

Written as DNA, the CDR3 is TGTGCCAGCTCCCGGGGGCAGGGGTACTACGAGCAGTACTTC. This gives the protein CASSRGQGYYEQYF. The rearrangement links TRBV5-6 to TRBJ2-7; the D call may be TRBD1 or TRBD2 (6 bases each). The V and J ends lost 7 bases and 3 bases respectively, with 17 bases between them. The CDR3 has 14 amino acids. Germline V gene sequence: CDR1 SGHDT, CDR2 YYEEEE.

The V gene is TRBV5-8, the J gene TRBJ1-4; D ambiguous. The length of the CDR3 is 15 residues. Germline CDR1 is SGHTS and CDR2 is YDEGEE. V lost 4 bases and J lost 4, with 14 bases in between. The CDR3 coding sequence is TGTGCCAGCAGCCCTGGCCGGACCAATAATGAAAAACTGTTTTTT. It codes for CASSPGRTNNEKLFF. Variable domain in full (rest from reference TRBV5-8 and TRBJ1-4): EAGVTQSPTHLIKTRGQQATLRCSPISGHTSVYWYQQALGLGLQFLLWYDEGEERNRGNFPPRFSGRQFPNYSSELNVNALELEDSALYLCASSPGRTNNEKLFFGSGTQLSVL.

V usage is TRBV5-5 and J usage is TRBJ1-1; D gene ambiguous. Germline CDR1 reads SGHKS; CDR2 reads YYEKEE (reference sequence). The CDR3 extends over 14 amino acids. Trimming shortened V by 4 bases and J by 5 bases, and 15 bases separated the two germline ends. The DNA for the CDR3 is TGTGCCAGCAGCACAGATCTGGGGTGGACTGAAGCTTTCTTT. As protein: CASSTDLGWTEAFF.

This chain connects TRBV5-1 to TRBJ2-1, with 8 bases identical to TRBD2. The CDR3 has 16 residues. Germline values: CDR1 SGHRS, CDR2 YFSETQ. V trimming: 0 bases; J trimming: 3 bases; junction bases outside the gene matches: 5. The CDR3 DNA sequence: TGCGCCAGCAGCTTGGGAGCTAGCGGGTACTACAATGAGCAGTTCTTC. This translates into CASSLGASGYYNEQFF.

This clone has just one count. The chain uses TRBV30 and TRBJ1-6; D remains unclear. Deletions cut 0 bases from V and 9 bases from J, with 15 bases between. Germline lookup yields CDR1 GTSNPN and CDR2 SVGIG (reference sequence). This CDR3 region has 15 residues. The CDR3 sequence: CAWSVLEARSSPLHF. The CDR3 coding sequence is TGTGCCTGGAGTGTACTTGAAGCCAGGAGTTCACCCCTCCACTTT.

In this sample, this clone turned up many times. This rearrangement joins TRBV11-2 to TRBJ1-1, with D unresolved. The V end was cut by 1 base, the J end by 5 bases, with 14 bases between. From germline, CDR1 is SGHAT and CDR2 FQNNGV. This CDR3 spans 15 amino acids. CDR3 protein: CASSLGTGLGTEAFF. Here the CDR3 DNA reads TGTGCCAGCAGCTTAGGGACGGGCCTGGGGACTGAAGCTTTCTTT.

The chain combines TRBV5-1 with TRBJ1-1; 7 nucleotides align to TRBD1. Trimming removed 2 bases from V and 7 bases from J; junction bases left unmatched: 8. Germline V gene sequence: CDR1 SGHRS, CDR2 YFSETQ. The CDR3 length is 14 residues. CDR3 DNA: TGCGCCAGCAGCTTCTCAGGGGGACGGGTTGAAGCTTTCTTT. It translates to CASSFSGGRVEAFF.

V gene TRBV11-2 combines with J gene TRBJ1-1; tentative D call: TRBD1 (6 bases). The V end was cut by 8 bases, the J end by 5 bases, with 27 bases between. The CDR3 has 17 amino acids. Germline CDR1 SGHAT, CDR2 FQNNGV. For the CDR3, the DNA is TGTGCCAGCCGATCATGGGGCACGGGCAGGGGACGGACTGAAGCTTTCTTT. This codes for CASRSWGTGRGRTEAFF.

The rearrangement links TRBV7-2 to TRBJ1-2; 7 bases fit TRBD1. CDR1 SGHTA and CDR2 FQGNSA come from the germline V gene. With 5 bases clipped from V and 8 bases from J, the junction kept 8 bases outside the gene matches. This CDR3 has 13 amino acids. The CDR3 is CASSPRQGQGYTF. CDR3 nucleotides: TGTGCCAGCAGCCCCAGACAGGGACAAGGCTACACCTTC.